Below, 28 T cell receptor beta chains from the same sample are listed, as sequenced in a study of technical replicates of blood from a few donors. Some clones are missing from TCRdb's copy, which holds only in-frame ones; the method was immunoSEQ multiplex PCR. Of about 81,000 clones in the sample, about 96% were seen once. Material for sequencing was T cells isolated from PBMCs. These TCRs come from a human donor in good health.

The chain combines TRBV30 with TRBJ2-1; 8 bases are a match to TRBD2. The V and J ends lost 8 bases and 9 bases, in that order; junction bases with no gene match: 9. The CDR3 extends over 12 amino acids. Germline CDR1 reads GTSNPN; CDR2 reads SVGIG (reference sequence). The CDR3 bases are TGTGCCCGGGGGGGCCTATATGGTGAGCAGTTCTTC. Residues: CARGGLYGEQFF.

This rearrangement joins TRBV2 to TRBJ2-7, with TRBD1 as a possible D gene (6 bases). The V end was cut by 5 bases, the J end by 5 bases, with 16 bases between. CDR3 size: 14 residues. The germline V gene has CDR1 SNHLY and CDR2 FYNNEI. The CDR3 region is CASSTSSTGNEQYF. CDR3 sequence (DNA): TGTGCCAGCAGTACATCGTCTACAGGGAACGAGCAGTACTTC.

The chain combines TRBV11-2 with TRBJ1-3; 9 bases match TRBD1. This CDR3 contains 13 residues. The V gene's germline CDR1 is SGHAT and CDR2 FQNNGV. V lost 6 bases to trimming and J lost 16 bases; unmatched junction nucleotides: 13. CDR3 in DNA: TGTGCCAGCAGTTCCCCGAGGACAGGGGTAATGTATTTT. Its translation is CASSSPRTGVMYF.

The V gene is TRBV7-6, the J gene TRBJ2-1; a possible D gene is TRBD2 (5 bases). Germline V lookup: CDR1 SGHVS, CDR2 FNYEAQ. The ends were cut back, 4 bases at V and 6 bases at J, with 13 bases in the middle. This CDR3 comprises 14 residues. This chain's CDR3 is CASSSGLATNEQFF. The CDR3 nucleotides are TGTGCCAGCAGCTCTGGGCTAGCAACCAATGAGCAGTTCTTC.

The chain links TRBV2 to TRBJ2-1; no clear D. The CDR3 is 13 residues long. V was clipped by 2 bases and J by 6 bases, with 8 bases between them. The germline CDR1 and CDR2 sequences are SNHLY and FYNNEI. The CDR3 DNA sequence: TGTGCCAGCAGTGAACTAGACGGCAATGAGCAGTTCTTC. Protein product: CASSELDGNEQFF.

The V gene is TRBV4-1, the J gene TRBJ1-5; 8 positions match TRBD1. V shed 0 bases, J shed 6 bases, and the junction held 4 bases outside the gene matches. The CDR3 covers 15 residues. Germline V lookup: CDR1 MGHRA, CDR2 YSYEKL. In nucleotides, the CDR3 is TGCGCCAGCAGCCAAGAGGACAGGGTCTCTCAGCCCCAGCATTTT. Its protein product is CASSQEDRVSQPQHF.

This chain joins TRBV27 and TRBJ2-2; D may be TRBD1 (5 bases). Germline CDR1 reads MNHEY; CDR2 reads SMNVEV (reference sequence). The length of the CDR3 is 18 residues. With 5 bases removed from V and 6 bases from J, the gap between germline ends came to 25 bases. CDR3 nucleotide sequence: TGTGCCAGCAGTCGGCAGACGGCATCGACAGTAATCCCCGGGGAGCTGTTTTTT. Translating gives CASSRQTASTVIPGELFF.

The chain has TRBV6-5 and TRBJ1-1; no clear D. Trimming cost V 5 bases and J 1 base, with 11 bases left between them. Germline V gene data show CDR1 as MNHEY and CDR2 as SVGAGI. The CDR3 spans 14 residues. DNA of the CDR3: TGTGCCAGCAGTCGTTATGAGCGGAACACTGAAGCTTTCTTT. It specifies CASSRYERNTEAFF.

In the case of this clone: One end of the junction is discordant with germline, which a read error may explain. The rearrangement uses TRBV28 and TRBJ1-3, with 9 bases identical to TRBD1. Germline CDR1 reads MDHEN; CDR2 reads SYDVKM. The CDR3 is made up of 16 amino acids. In DNA form, the CDR3 reads TGTGCCAGCAGTTTATCGGATCCGGGGATGGACAGGGGAAGAGACTTT. Residues: CASSLSDPGMDRGRDF.

J is TRBJ2-7 and V is TRBV7-2; TRBD2 aligns across 10 bases. After removal of 0 bases from V and 5 bases from J, the junction contained 7 bases not matched to a gene. Germline V gene data show CDR1 as SGHTA and CDR2 as FQGNSA. This CDR3 spans 16 amino acids. For the CDR3, the DNA is TGTGCCAGCAGCTTAGCGCCGGGACTAGCGATTGACGAGCAGTACTTC. Its protein product is CASSLAPGLAIDEQYF.

The V call is TRBV29-1, the J call TRBJ1-4; D is ambiguous. The V end was cut by 7 bases, the J end by 8 bases, with 14 bases between. The V gene's germline CDR1 is SQVTM and CDR2 ANQGSEA. The CDR3 extends over 12 amino acids. The CDR3 nucleotides are TGCAGCGCCACGAGGGTGGGGGAAAAACTGTTTTTT. This translates into CSATRVGEKLFF.

The chain joins TRBV29-1 to TRBJ2-1, with 7 bases aligning to TRBD1. V shed 7 bases, J shed 5 bases, and the junction held 8 bases outside the gene matches. Looked up from germline, CDR1 is SQVTM and CDR2 is ANQGSEA. The CDR3 has 13 residues. The CDR3 here is CSGMDRRNNEQFF. The DNA for the CDR3 is TGCAGCGGGATGGACAGGAGAAACAATGAGCAGTTCTTC.

This sequence joins TRBV5-1 and TRBJ2-3, with 7 bases fitting TRBD2. This CDR3 contains 15 residues. The junction had 3 bases not matched to a gene; V was cut back by 2 bases and J by 0 bases. In germline, CDR1 is SGHRS, CDR2 YFSETQ. CDR3 residues: CASSLGSGSTDTQYF. In DNA form, the CDR3 reads TGCGCCAGCAGCTTAGGTAGCGGGAGCACAGATACGCAGTATTTT.

The rearrangement links TRBV27 to TRBJ2-7; 7 bases match TRBD1. Unmatched junction bases numbered 11, after V lost 6 bases and J lost 6 bases. Germline CDR1 is MNHEY and CDR2 is SMNVEV (reference sequence). The length of the CDR3 is 14 residues. In DNA, the CDR3 is TGTGCCAGCAGCGCCTATCAGACAGGGCTCGAGCAGTACTTC. The encoded protein is CASSAYQTGLEQYF.

The chain is built from TRBV28 and TRBJ1-1; TRBD1 agrees at 8 bases. The ends lost 5 bases at V and 8 bases at J; junction bases unmatched: 1. The CDR3 covers 11 residues. The germline gives CDR1 MDHEN, CDR2 SYDVKM. CDR3 amino acids: CASSQGAEAFF. CDR3 nucleotides: TGTGCCAGCAGTCAGGGGGCAGAAGCTTTCTTT.

This chain links TRBV7-3 with TRBJ1-1, with D unclear. The CDR3 spans 13 residues. Between the trimmed V and J ends, which lost 5 bases and 1 base, there was a span of 8 bases. Germline V gene lookup returns CDR1 SGHTA and CDR2 FQGTGA. The CDR3 reads CASSLLWNTEAFF. As DNA, the CDR3 is TGTGCCAGCAGCCTACTATGGAACACTGAAGCTTTCTTT.

This clone has a single count. V gene TRBV28 combines with J gene TRBJ2-7; D not resolved. The CDR3 runs 13 residues. Germline values: CDR1 MDHEN, CDR2 SYDVKM. Trimming took off 3 bases at V and 3 bases at J, with 9 bases between the two ends. The CDR3 here is CASSLPGIYEQYF. CDR3 in DNA: TGTGCCAGCAGTTTGCCGGGTATCTACGAGCAGTACTTC.

This chain links TRBV7-9 with TRBJ2-3; 12 bases agree with TRBD2. Germline V lookup: CDR1 SEHNR, CDR2 FQNEAQ (reference sequence). CDR3 length: 15 amino acids. V dropped 7 bases and J dropped 6; count of bases not matched to a gene: 8. CDR3 sequence: CASTSTSGGLDTQYF. CDR3 in DNA: TGTGCCAGCACCAGTACTAGCGGGGGGCTGGATACGCAGTATTTT.

The genes are TRBV28 and TRBJ1-1; 8 bases match TRBD1. The length of the CDR3 is 18 residues. The V gene end was trimmed by 1 base and the J gene end by 2 bases; junction bases not matched to a gene: 12. Germline lookup yields CDR1 MDHEN and CDR2 SYDVKM. The CDR3 reads CASSLSYRGMIFNTEAFF. DNA of the CDR3: TGTGCCAGCAGTTTATCATACAGGGGGATGATTTTCAACACTGAAGCTTTCTTT.

The J gene is TRBJ1-5, the V gene TRBV27; maybe TRBD1 (5 bases). This CDR3 comprises 12 residues. Per germline, CDR1 MNHEY and CDR2 SMNVEV (reference sequence). V gave up 6 bases and J gave up 7 bases, with 10 bases separating them. As DNA, the CDR3 is TGTGCCAGCAGCGCCCAGGGACAGCCCCAGCATTTT. Its translation is CASSAQGQPQHF.

The chain carries TRBV4-1 and TRBJ1-1; TRBD1 matches 9 bases. V lost 1 base, J lost 1 base, and 13 bases stayed unmatched. CDR3 size: 19 residues. Germline lookup yields CDR1 MGHRA and CDR2 YSYEKL. This CDR3 is CASSQATGGQGKGNTEAFF. In DNA form, the CDR3 reads TGCGCCAGCAGCCAAGCAACAGGGGGACAGGGCAAGGGGAACACTGAAGCTTTCTTT.

The chain links TRBV27 to TRBJ2-1; 9 bases map to TRBD2. The CDR3 loop spans 15 amino acids. Per germline, CDR1 MNHEY and CDR2 SMNVEV (reference sequence). The trim removed 7 bases at V and 5 bases at J, leaving 9 bases unmatched. The CDR3, as DNA: TGTGCCAGCACGGTTATGCGGGAGGGTAACAATGAGCAGTTCTTC. Translated: CASTVMREGNNEQFF.

The chain links TRBV4-1 to TRBJ1-5; possibly TRBD1 for D (5 bases). Germline assignment: CDR1 MGHRA and CDR2 YSYEKL. This CDR3 is 18 amino acids long. Trimming took 0 bases from V and 1 from J, leaving 16 bases between them. The CDR3 DNA reads as TGCGCCAGCAGCCAAGAAAGGCTTCAGGGTTTCAGCAATCAGCCCCAGCATTTT. Amino acids: CASSQERLQGFSNQPQHF.

The chain combines TRBV5-1 with TRBJ2-5; 7 nucleotides agree with TRBD1. J was trimmed by 2 bases and V by 5 bases; bases with no gene match: 6. The CDR3 runs to 14 residues. Germline values: CDR1 SGHRS, CDR2 YFSETQ. The CDR3 is CASSLGQEQETQYF. CDR3 nucleotides: TGCGCCAGCAGTCTCGGACAGGAACAAGAGACCCAGTACTTC.

The chain links TRBV5-1 to TRBJ1-2; tentatively, D is TRBD1 (5 bases). Trimming stripped 0 bases from V and 5 bases from J, with 20 bases between. The CDR3 length is 17 residues. Germline CDR1 and CDR2: SGHRS and YFSETQ. The CDR3 DNA sequence: TGCGCCAGCAGCTTGGACGGGGGGGGTATTCGCTCATATGGCTACACCTTC. Encoded protein: CASSLDGGGIRSYGYTF.

The CDR3 is CASTGSRQVLNTEAFF. CDR3 sequence (DNA): TGTGCCAGCACAGGGTCAAGGCAAGTGTTGAACACTGAAGCTTTCTTT. The chain uses TRBV7-9 and TRBJ1-1; maybe TRBD1 (5 bases). Germline loops: CDR1 SEHNR, CDR2 FQNEAQ (reference sequence). V lost 7 bases to trimming and J lost 0 bases, with 18 bases between them. This CDR3 is built from 16 residues.

The rearrangement links TRBV7-2 to TRBJ2-7, with 13 bases matching TRBD2. The CDR3 is made up of 15 amino acids. CDR1 is SGHTA, CDR2 FQGNSA, per germline. J gave up 7 bases and V 6 bases, and 9 bases lay outside the gene matches. As DNA, the CDR3 is TGTGCCAGCAGTTCGAGACTAGCGGGAGGATGGGAGCAGTACTTC. This encodes CASSSRLAGGWEQYF.

J is TRBJ2-1 and V is TRBV4-1, with 7 bases fitting TRBD2. CDR1 is MGHRA and CDR2 is YSYEKL in the germline V gene. V shed 0 bases, J shed 7 bases, and the junction held 3 bases outside the gene matches. The CDR3 is made up of 14 amino acids. CDR3 sequence: CASSQEGGVNEQFF. The CDR3 DNA reads as TGCGCCAGCAGCCAAGAGGGAGGGGTAAATGAGCAGTTCTTC.